This TCR beta chain was sequenced in a study of cytomegalovirus exposure and HLA in healthy donors. PCR used 60 Vbeta primers and 13 Jbeta primers. Data came from immunoSEQ multiplex PCR; TCRdb stores just in-frame clones and leaves some out. This table holds 180,000 or so clones, 76% found once. With regard to this clone: Its antigen is unknown.

Study conclusions and caveats: Reports described diagnosis of cytomegalovirus status by the classifier as highly specific and sensitive. With later analysis, a missense DCLRE1C variant became linked to TCR beta V- and J-gene trimming.

Input material: PBMCs. This clonotype originated in a woman in her twenties or thirties in good health and CMV-seropositive.

CDR3 nucleotide sequence: TGCGCCAGCAGCCAAGAGGCCCTTGGGGGGGCTAATGAAAAACTGTTTTTT. Its translation is CASSQEALGGANEKLFF. This chain uses TRBV4-1 with TRBJ1-4; maybe TRBD1 (5 bases). V was trimmed by 0 bases and J by 3 bases, leaving 14 bases between them. CDR1 is MGHRA and CDR2 is YSYEKL in the germline V gene. CDR3 length: 17 residues.